This TCR beta chain appears in the sequencing data of a study of beta chain features in type 1 diabetes. Germline V gene data show CDR1 as SGDLS and CDR2 as YYNGEE. Trimming removed 3 bases from V and 4 bases from J, with 11 bases in between. The length of the CDR3 is 14 residues. All of the isolated RNA was reverse transcribed, so expressed TCRB transcripts were sequenced. Data came from immunoSEQ multiplex PCR; TCRdb stores just in-frame clones and leaves some out. The sample shows about 660,000 clones, around 15% of them seen only once. As to this clone: Its cognate antigen is unknown.

Study-wide results and caveats: Within each of all four CD4+ subsets, Type 1 diabetes patients had TCRB CDR3s that were moderately but significantly shorter.

The sequenced material came from naive CD4+ T cells from blood. This rearrangement joins TRBV9 to TRBJ1-3, with D uncertain. The TCR sequence derives from a man between 18 and 29 years old with type 1 diabetes. The CDR3 reads CASSEMELGNTIYF. CDR3 DNA: TGTGCCAGCAGCGAAATGGAATTAGGAAACACCATATATTTT. Variable domain in full (rest from reference TRBV9 and TRBJ1-3): DSGVTQTPKHLITATGQRVTLRCSPRSGDLSVYWYQQSLDQGLQFLIQYYNGEERAKGNILERFSAQQFPDLHSELNLSSLELGDSALYFCASSEMELGNTIYFGEGSWLTVV.